This passage covers 18 T cell receptor beta chains from one sample sequenced in a study of regulatory dendritic cells for organ transplantation. TCRdb keeps only in-frame clones here, not all; method: immunoSEQ multiplex PCR. Here the sample spans under 30,000 clones, about 75% being singletons. Material: memory CD4+ T cells from blood. Subset given: CD45RO+ memory T cells. These receptors were collected from a human donor in good health.

The V gene is TRBV4-2, the J gene TRBJ2-5, with D perhaps matching TRBD2 (6 bases). The V and J ends lost 1 base and 1 base respectively, with 10 bases between them. This CDR3 region has 15 residues. CDR1 LGHNA and CDR2 YNFKEQ come from the germline V gene. The CDR3 loop reads CASSQALGGQETQYF. CDR3 bases: TGTGCCAGCAGCCAAGCATTGGGGGGCCAAGAGACCCAGTACTTC.

The chain employs TRBV19 and TRBJ2-2; 10 bases match TRBD1. The V gene's germline CDR1 is LNHDA and CDR2 SQIVND (reference sequence). Unmatched junction bases numbered 7, after V lost 10 bases and J lost 5 bases. The CDR3 covers 14 residues. The CDR3, as DNA: TGTGCCACCCGAGGGACAGGGGCGACCGGGGAGCTGTTTTTT. Translated, it gives CATRGTGATGELFF.

As regards this clone: Other DNA sequences in this specimen translate into the identical CDR3. The J gene is TRBJ2-3, the V gene TRBV6-4, with D possibly TRBD2 on 6 matching bases. Trimming shortened V by 0 bases and J by 1 base, and 8 bases separated the two germline ends. Germline-derived CDR1 and CDR2 are MRHNA and SNTAGT. The CDR3 runs 15 residues. CDR3 bases: TGTGCCAGCAGTGACTCTAGCGGCGGCACAGATACGCAGTATTTT. This translates into CASSDSSGGTDTQYF.

The chain recombines TRBV7-2 with TRBJ2-3; D not certain. There are 16 residues in the CDR3. The germline V gene has CDR1 SGHTA and CDR2 FQGNSA. The V end was cut by 1 base, the J end by 3 bases, with 14 bases between. The CDR3 spells CASSLDGSFNTDTQYF. The CDR3 region has the DNA TGTGCCAGCAGCTTAGATGGCAGTTTCAATACAGATACGCAGTATTTT.

This sequence joins TRBV9 and TRBJ2-6; the match to TRBD1 covers 8 bases. Per germline, CDR1 SGDLS and CDR2 YYNGEE. Unmatched junction bases numbered 11, after V lost 6 bases and J lost 3 bases. CDR3 size: 17 residues. CDR3 region: CASNPGRGRVGANVLTF. Written as DNA, the CDR3 is TGTGCCAGCAACCCGGGCAGGGGGCGAGTTGGGGCCAACGTCCTGACTTTC.

This chain uses TRBV2 with TRBJ2-5; TRBD1 agrees at 11 bases. V dropped 7 bases and J dropped 5; count of bases not matched to a gene: 12. Germline assignment: CDR1 SNHLY and CDR2 FYNNEI. The CDR3 is 16 amino acids. CDR3 bases: TGTGCCAGCATCACTGGGGACAGGGGGGTAGGGGAGACCCAGTACTTC. Protein sequence: CASITGDRGVGETQYF.

The chain links TRBV7-2 to TRBJ1-5; tentative D call: TRBD1 (5 bases). V was shortened by 6 bases and J by 6 bases, with 12 bases between the two germline ends. The germline gives CDR1 SGHTA, CDR2 FQGNSA. The CDR3 is 13 amino acids. The DNA of the CDR3 is TGTGCCAGCAGTCCATCGAGGGGTCAGCCCCAGCATTTT. Translation: CASSPSRGQPQHF.

The chain combines TRBV7-2 with TRBJ2-1, with D perhaps TRBD1 (5 bases). The CDR3 is made up of 14 amino acids. Germline V gene data show CDR1 as SGHTA and CDR2 as FQGNSA. V was clipped by 3 bases and J by 1 base, with 7 bases between them. Written as DNA, the CDR3 is TGTGCCAGCAGCTTTGACAGATCCTACAATGAGCAGTTCTTC. Translated: CASSFDRSYNEQFF.

This chain joins TRBV25-1 and TRBJ1-5; D is undetermined. This CDR3 region has 14 residues. Germline V gene lookup returns CDR1 MGHDK and CDR2 SYGVNS. Trimming took 3 bases from V and 2 from J, leaving 8 bases between them. CDR3 in DNA: TGTGCCAGCAGTGACACGGCGGGCAATCAGCCCCAGCATTTT. It specifies CASSDTAGNQPQHF.

This chain joins TRBV7-8 and TRBJ1-6; perhaps TRBD1 as D (6 bases). V was shortened by 5 bases and J by 10 bases, with 18 bases between the two germline ends. The CDR3 is 15 residues long. Per germline, CDR1 SGHVS and CDR2 FQNEAQ. This CDR3 is CASSRTDSPVSPLHF. The DNA of the CDR3 is TGTGCCAGCAGCAGGACGGACAGTCCGGTCTCACCCCTCCACTTT.

V usage is TRBV7-2 and J usage is TRBJ2-3; weak D call: TRBD1 (5 bases). V was clipped by 1 base and J by 7 bases, with 6 bases between them. Germline CDR1 reads SGHTA; CDR2 reads FQGNSA. The CDR3 spans 12 residues. The CDR3 region has the DNA TGTGCCAGCAGCTTAGACAGGTATACGCAGTATTTT. It encodes CASSLDRYTQYF.

This rearrangement joins TRBV10-3 to TRBJ1-1, with TRBD1 matching 7 bases. V was clipped by 2 bases and J by 5 bases; unmatched bases: 5. The CDR3 covers 14 residues. Germline CDR1 reads ENHRY; CDR2 reads SYGVKD. CDR3: CAISEQNRGTEAFF. In DNA, the CDR3 is TGTGCCATCAGTGAGCAAAACAGGGGTACTGAAGCTTTCTTT.

This chain links TRBV7-2 with TRBJ2-1, with TRBD2 matching over 9 bases. V trimming: 7 bases; J trimming: 8 bases; junction bases outside the gene matches: 9. The germline CDR1 and CDR2 sequences are SGHTA and FQGNSA. The CDR3 loop spans 14 amino acids. This CDR3 is CASMTRGGIYEQFF. CDR3 in DNA: TGTGCCAGCATGACGCGGGGGGGCATCTATGAGCAGTTCTTC.

CDR3 loop: CASSQGRLSYEQYF. CDR3 nucleotide sequence: TGCGCCAGCAGCCAAGGACGACTGTCCTACGAGCAGTACTTC. This rearrangement joins TRBV4-3 to TRBJ2-7, with D unclear. Trimming stripped 1 base from V and 1 base from J, with 8 bases between. CDR3 size: 14 residues. CDR1 LGHNA and CDR2 YSLEER come from the germline V gene.

This clone came up a few times. J is TRBJ1-5 and V is TRBV18; TRBD1 matches 12 bases. The CDR3 consists of 14 residues. Germline V gene data show CDR1 as KGHSH and CDR2 as LQKENI. J was trimmed by 11 bases and V by 0 bases; bases with no gene match: 2. CDR3 sequence (DNA): TGTGCCAGCTCACCACCGGGACAGGGGGCAACCCAGCATTTT. Translation: CASSPPGQGATQHF.

The chain recombines TRBV30 with TRBJ1-5; TRBD1 is a possible D gene (5 bases). Germline V gene sequence: CDR1 GTSNPN, CDR2 SVGIG (reference sequence). The CDR3 consists of 13 residues. Trimming left V 0 bases short and J 8 bases short, with 11 bases between. CDR3 sequence: CAWSVQKGEPQHF. In DNA form, the CDR3 reads TGTGCCTGGAGTGTCCAAAAAGGGGAGCCCCAGCATTTT.

This clone was counted a single time. This rearrangement joins TRBV2 to TRBJ2-7; D possibly corresponds to TRBD1 (5 bases). This CDR3 has 14 residues. Germline loops: CDR1 SNHLY, CDR2 FYNNEI. Trimming shortened V by 2 bases and J by 3 bases, and 11 bases separated the two germline ends. The CDR3 loop reads CASSEQGSGYEQYF. For the CDR3, the DNA is TGTGCCAGCAGTGAACAGGGTTCGGGCTACGAGCAGTACTTC.

This clone was observed once. V and J are TRBV6-6 and TRBJ1-1; D gene unclear. Germline V gene lookup returns CDR1 MNHNY and CDR2 SVGAGI (reference sequence). Trimming took off 6 bases at V and 5 bases at J, with 16 bases between the two ends. This CDR3 contains 14 residues. The CDR3 DNA reads TGTGCCAGCAGCCGCACTCGGGGAGGAACTGAAGCTTTCTTT. Amino acid sequence: CASSRTRGGTEAFF.